The TCR beta chain described here comes from a study of T cell responses to AZD1222 COVID-19 vaccine. Here immunoSEQ multiplex PCR was the method, and the copy in TCRdb shows in-frame clones only, minus some. Seen here are about 76,000 clones, around 80% observed once, and the top ten hold roughly a quarter. This CDR3 is built from 15 residues. Germline V gene data show CDR1 as SGHKS and CDR2 as YYEKEE (reference sequence). Trimming at V came to 2 bases and at J to 3 bases, leaving 8 bases not matched to a gene. The clonotype originates from an adult who received the MenACWY meningococcal vaccine as a control. The sequenced sample was peripheral blood, obtained 28 days after the second dose of the MenACWY control vaccine. The chain is built from TRBV5-5 and TRBJ2-7; 7 bases agree with TRBD2. The CDR3 DNA sequence: TGTGCCAGCAGCTTTCTAGCGGAAGCAAGCTACGAGCAGTACTTC. Translating gives CASSFLAEASYEQYF. Looking up the rest from reference TRBV5-5 and TRBJ2-7 gives the full variable domain: DAGVTQSPTHLIKTRGQQVTLRCSPISGHKSVSWYQQVLGQGPQFIFQYYEKEERGRGNFPDRFSARQFPNYSSELNVNALLLGDSALYLCASSFLAEASYEQYFGPGTRLTVT.